The clone carrying this T cell receptor (beta chain) appeared a few times. Its antigen is not identified. The junction had 3 bases not matched to a gene; V was cut back by 6 bases and J by 8 bases. The germline CDR1 and CDR2 sequences are SQVTM and ANQGSEA. CDR3 length: 11 residues. This record comes from a study of blood T cells in healthy people across ages. Study-level information: Template switching caught about one barcoded beta molecule for each two T cells.

Whole-study findings and limits: Researchers said unsorted PBMCs prevented a conclusive naive versus antigen-experienced comparison.

Primers used in a second PCR of roughly 6 to 12 cycles were a sample-barcoded 5' primer and a J-beta primer mix. TCRdb independently ran MiXCR on the 5' RACE reads; one entry per CDR3 protein. The sample shows about 720,000 distinct CDR3 sequences, more than 20% of them seen only once. These data also formed part of another study, on T cells of mothers and their children. That paper adds: The M1S primer of the second PCR added sample barcodes and 2-4 random nucleotides. Persisting microchimeric T cell clones went undetected.

The sequence derives from a boy between 5 and 17 years old in good health. What was sequenced was blood. This chain uses TRBV29-1 with TRBJ2-1, with 8 nucleotides matching TRBD1. The CDR3 DNA is TGCAGCGTCCCGACAGGGGATGAGCAGTTCTTC. It encodes CSVPTGDEQFF.